A single count supports the clone carrying this T cell receptor beta chain. V lost 4 bases and J lost 4, with 14 bases in between. This CDR3 is built from 14 residues. Germline CDR1 is SGHTS and CDR2 is YDEGEE. The data originate from a study of cytomegalovirus exposure and HLA in healthy donors. The study ran its PCR with 60 Vbeta and 13 Jbeta primers. The data were produced by immunoSEQ multiplex PCR, yet TCRdb's version contains in-frame clones alone and is incomplete. The sample has about 230,000 clones; around 84% are singletons. Specimen: PBMCs. The genes are TRBV5-8 and TRBJ1-2; D is unclear. This TCR came from a girl aged 2-10 years in good health and CMV-seronegative. The CDR3 nucleotides read TGTGCCAGCAGCCGGGGAGACGGGCTCTATGGCTACACCTTC. Translating gives CASSRGDGLYGYTF. Full variable domain (rest looked up from reference TRBV5-8 and TRBJ1-2): EAGVTQSPTHLIKTRGQQATLRCSPISGHTSVYWYQQALGLGLQFLLWYDEGEERNRGNFPPRFSGRQFPNYSSELNVNALELEDSALYLCASSRGDGLYGYTFGSGTRLTVV.